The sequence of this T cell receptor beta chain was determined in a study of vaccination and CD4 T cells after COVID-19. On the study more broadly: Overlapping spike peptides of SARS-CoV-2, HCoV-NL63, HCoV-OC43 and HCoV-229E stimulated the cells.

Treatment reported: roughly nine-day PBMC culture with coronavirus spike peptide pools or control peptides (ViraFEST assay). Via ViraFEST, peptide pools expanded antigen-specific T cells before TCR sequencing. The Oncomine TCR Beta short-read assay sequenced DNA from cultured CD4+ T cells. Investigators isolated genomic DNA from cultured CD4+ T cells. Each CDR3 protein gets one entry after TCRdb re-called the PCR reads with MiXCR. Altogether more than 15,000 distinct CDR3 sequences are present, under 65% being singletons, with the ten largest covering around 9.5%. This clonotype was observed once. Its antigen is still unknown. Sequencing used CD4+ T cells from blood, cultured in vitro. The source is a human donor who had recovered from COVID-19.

In nucleotides, the CDR3 is TGTGCCAGCAGCAAACGGGACAGGGGGGCCACTGAAGCTTTCTTT. Translating gives CASSKRDRGATEAFF. J is TRBJ1-1 and V is TRBV21-1; the DNA was not used to check the table's D call, TRBD1. TRBV21-1 is shown as a pseudogene. The CDR3 extends over 15 amino acids.